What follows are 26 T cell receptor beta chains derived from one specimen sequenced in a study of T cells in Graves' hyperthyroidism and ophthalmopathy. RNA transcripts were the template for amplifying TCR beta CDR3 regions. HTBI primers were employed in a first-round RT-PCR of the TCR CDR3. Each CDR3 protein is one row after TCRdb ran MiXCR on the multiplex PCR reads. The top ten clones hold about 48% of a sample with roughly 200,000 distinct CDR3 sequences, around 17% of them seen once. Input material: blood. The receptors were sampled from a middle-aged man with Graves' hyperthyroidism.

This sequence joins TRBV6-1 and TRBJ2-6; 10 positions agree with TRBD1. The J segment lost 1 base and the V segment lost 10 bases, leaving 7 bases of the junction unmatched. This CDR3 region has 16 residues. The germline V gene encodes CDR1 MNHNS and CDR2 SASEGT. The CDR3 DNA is TGTGCCACCGGCCGGGACAGGGGTTCTGGGGCCAACGTCCTGACTTTC. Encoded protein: CATGRDRGSGANVLTF.

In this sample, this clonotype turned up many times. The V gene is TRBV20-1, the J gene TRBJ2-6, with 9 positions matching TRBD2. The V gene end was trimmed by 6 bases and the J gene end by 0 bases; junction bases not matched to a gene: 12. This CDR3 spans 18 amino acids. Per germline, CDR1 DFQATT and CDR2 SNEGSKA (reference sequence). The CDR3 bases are TGCAGTGCGAACAACAAGCGGGGGGCCAACTCTGGGGCCAACGTCCTGACTTTC. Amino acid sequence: CSANNKRGANSGANVLTF.

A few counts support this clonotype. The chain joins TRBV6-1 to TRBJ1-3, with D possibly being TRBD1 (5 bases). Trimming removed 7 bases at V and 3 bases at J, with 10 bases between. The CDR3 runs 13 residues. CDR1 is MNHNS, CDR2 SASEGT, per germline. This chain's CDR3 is CASMGRGGNTIYF. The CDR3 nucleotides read TGTGCCAGCATGGGAAGGGGTGGAAACACCATATATTTT.

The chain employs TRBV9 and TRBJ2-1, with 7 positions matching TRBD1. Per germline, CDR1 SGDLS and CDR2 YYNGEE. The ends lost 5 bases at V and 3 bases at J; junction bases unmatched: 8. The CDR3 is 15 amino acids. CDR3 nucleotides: TGTGCCAGCAGTAAAACAGGGGTCGACTACAATGAGCAGTTCTTC. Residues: CASSKTGVDYNEQFF.

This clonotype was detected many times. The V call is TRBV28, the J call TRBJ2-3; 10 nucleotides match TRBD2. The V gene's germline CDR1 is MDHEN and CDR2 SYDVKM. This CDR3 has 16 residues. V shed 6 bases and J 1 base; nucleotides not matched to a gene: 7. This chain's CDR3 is CASSRSGGQGTDTQYF. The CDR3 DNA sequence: TGTGCCAGCAGCCGTAGCGGGGGGCAGGGCACAGATACGCAGTATTTT.

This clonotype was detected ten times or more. This chain's CDR3 is CSAISGGISTDTQYF. The DNA for the CDR3 is TGCAGTGCTATTAGCGGGGGGATCAGCACAGATACGCAGTATTTT. This chain uses TRBV20-1 with TRBJ2-3; 10 bases are shared with TRBD2. Germline V lookup: CDR1 DFQATT, CDR2 SNEGSKA (reference sequence). This CDR3 is 15 amino acids long. The junction had 4 bases not matched to a gene; V was cut back by 4 bases and J by 0 bases.

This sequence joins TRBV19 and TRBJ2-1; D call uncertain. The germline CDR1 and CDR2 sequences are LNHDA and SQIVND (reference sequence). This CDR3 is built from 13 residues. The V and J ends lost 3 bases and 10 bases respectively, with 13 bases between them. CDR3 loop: CASSIARDGEQFF. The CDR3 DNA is TGTGCCAGTAGTATCGCAAGGGATGGAGAGCAGTTCTTC.

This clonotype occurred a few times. The CDR3 here is CASSLGQGATGELFF. Here the CDR3 DNA reads TGTGCCAGCAGCTTAGGCCAGGGGGCTACCGGGGAGCTGTTTTTT. The V gene is TRBV7-9, the J gene TRBJ2-2, with 8 bases aligning to TRBD1. V lost 1 base and J lost 5; bases outside the gene matches: 3. Germline CDR1 SEHNR, CDR2 FQNEAQ (reference sequence). This CDR3 region has 15 residues.

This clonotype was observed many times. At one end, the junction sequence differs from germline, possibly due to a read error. In DNA, the CDR3 is TGTGCTAGCAGCCCCACCACAGGGGGAGAGACCCAGTACTTC. It is translated as CASSPTTGGETQYF. This chain joins TRBV7-7 and TRBJ2-5; 8 bases agree with TRBD1. In germline, CDR1 is SSHAT, CDR2 FNYEAQ (reference sequence). This CDR3 spans 14 amino acids.

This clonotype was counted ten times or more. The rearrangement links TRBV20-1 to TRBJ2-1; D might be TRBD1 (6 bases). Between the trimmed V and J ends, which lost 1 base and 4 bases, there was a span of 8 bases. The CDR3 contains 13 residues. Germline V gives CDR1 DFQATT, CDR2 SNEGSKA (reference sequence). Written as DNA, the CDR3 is TGCAGTGCTAGAGGGACAGCGTACAATGAGCAGTTCTTC. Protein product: CSARGTAYNEQFF.

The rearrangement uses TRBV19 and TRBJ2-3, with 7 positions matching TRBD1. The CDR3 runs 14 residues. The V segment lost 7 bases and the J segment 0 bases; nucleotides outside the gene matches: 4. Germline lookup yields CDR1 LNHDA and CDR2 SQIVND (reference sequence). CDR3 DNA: TGTGCCAGTAAAAGGGGGCGCAGCACAGATACGCAGTATTTT. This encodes CASKRGRSTDTQYF.

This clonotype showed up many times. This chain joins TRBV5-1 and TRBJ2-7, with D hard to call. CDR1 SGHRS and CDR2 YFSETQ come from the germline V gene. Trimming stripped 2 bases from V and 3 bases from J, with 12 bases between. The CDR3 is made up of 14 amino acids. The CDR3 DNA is TGCGCCAGCAGCTTATACAGTTCCAACTACGAGCAGTACTTC. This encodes CASSLYSSNYEQYF.

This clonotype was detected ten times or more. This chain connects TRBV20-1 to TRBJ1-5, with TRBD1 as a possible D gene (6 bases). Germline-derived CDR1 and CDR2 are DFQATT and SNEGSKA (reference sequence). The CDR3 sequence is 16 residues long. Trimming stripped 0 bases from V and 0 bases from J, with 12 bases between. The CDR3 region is CSAREPRGNSNQPQHF. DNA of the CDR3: TGCAGTGCTAGAGAGCCAAGGGGGAATAGCAATCAGCCCCAGCATTTT.

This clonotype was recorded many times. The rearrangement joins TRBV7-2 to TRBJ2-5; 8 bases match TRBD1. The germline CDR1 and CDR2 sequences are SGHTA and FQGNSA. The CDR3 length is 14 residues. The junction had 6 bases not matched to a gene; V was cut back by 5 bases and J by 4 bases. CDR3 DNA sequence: TGTGCCAGCAGCCCCGGACAGGGTCGAGAGACCCAGTACTTC. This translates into CASSPGQGRETQYF.

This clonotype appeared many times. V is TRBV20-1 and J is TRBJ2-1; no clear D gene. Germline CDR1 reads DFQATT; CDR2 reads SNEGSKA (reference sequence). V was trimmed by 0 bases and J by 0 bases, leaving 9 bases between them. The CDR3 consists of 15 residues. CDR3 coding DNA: TGCAGTGCTAGAGACGAACATAGCTCCTACAATGAGCAGTTCTTC. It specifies CSARDEHSSYNEQFF.

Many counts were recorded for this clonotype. CDR3: CASSQDSNQPQHF. In DNA form, the CDR3 reads TGCGCCAGCAGCCAAGATAGCAATCAGCCCCAGCATTTT. The V gene is TRBV4-3, the J gene TRBJ1-5; no firm D call. The CDR3 consists of 13 residues. Per the germline V gene, CDR1 is LGHNA and CDR2 is YSLEER. V was trimmed by 0 bases and J by 0 bases, leaving 0 bases between them.

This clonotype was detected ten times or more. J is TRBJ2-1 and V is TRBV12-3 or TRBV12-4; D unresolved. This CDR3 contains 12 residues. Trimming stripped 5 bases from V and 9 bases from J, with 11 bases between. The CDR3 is CASSNPGAEQFF. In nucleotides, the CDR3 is TGTGCCAGCAGTAACCCAGGTGCTGAGCAGTTCTTC.

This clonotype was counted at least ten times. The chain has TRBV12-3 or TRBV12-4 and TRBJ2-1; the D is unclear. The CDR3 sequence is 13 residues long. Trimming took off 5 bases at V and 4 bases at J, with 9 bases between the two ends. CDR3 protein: CASSNIIYNEQFF. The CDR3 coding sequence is TGTGCCAGCAGTAACATTATATACAATGAGCAGTTCTTC.

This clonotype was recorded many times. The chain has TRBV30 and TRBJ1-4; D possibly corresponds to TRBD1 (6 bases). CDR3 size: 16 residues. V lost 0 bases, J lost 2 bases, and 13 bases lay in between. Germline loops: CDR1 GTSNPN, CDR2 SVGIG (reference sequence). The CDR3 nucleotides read TGTGCCTGGAGTGTACTAAGGGGGTGGACTAATGAAAAACTGTTTTTT. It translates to CAWSVLRGWTNEKLFF.

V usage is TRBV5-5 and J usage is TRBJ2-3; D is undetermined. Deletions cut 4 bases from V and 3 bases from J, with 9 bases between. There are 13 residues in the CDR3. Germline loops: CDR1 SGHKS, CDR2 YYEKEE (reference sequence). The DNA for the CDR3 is TGTGCCAGCAGCAAATACAAAACAGATACGCAGTATTTT. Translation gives CASSKYKTDTQYF. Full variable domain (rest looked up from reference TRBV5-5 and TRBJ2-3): DAGVTQSPTHLIKTRGQQVTLRCSPISGHKSVSWYQQVLGQGPQFIFQYYEKEERGRGNFPDRFSARQFPNYSSELNVNALLLGDSALYLCASSKYKTDTQYFGPGTRLTVL.

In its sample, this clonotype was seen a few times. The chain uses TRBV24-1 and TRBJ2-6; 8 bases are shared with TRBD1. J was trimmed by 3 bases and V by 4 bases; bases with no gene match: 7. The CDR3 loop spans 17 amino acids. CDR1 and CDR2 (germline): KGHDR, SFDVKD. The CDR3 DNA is TGTGCCACCAGTGACGCGGGACAGGCGCTTGGGGCCAACGTCCTGACTTTC. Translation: CATSDAGQALGANVLTF.

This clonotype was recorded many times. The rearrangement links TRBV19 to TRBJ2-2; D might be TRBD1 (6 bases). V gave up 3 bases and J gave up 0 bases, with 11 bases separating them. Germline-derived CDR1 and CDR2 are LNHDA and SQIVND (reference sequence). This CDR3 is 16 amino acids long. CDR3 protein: CASSITGTTNTGELFF. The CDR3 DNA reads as TGTGCCAGTAGTATCACCGGGACAACGAACACCGGGGAGCTGTTTTTT.

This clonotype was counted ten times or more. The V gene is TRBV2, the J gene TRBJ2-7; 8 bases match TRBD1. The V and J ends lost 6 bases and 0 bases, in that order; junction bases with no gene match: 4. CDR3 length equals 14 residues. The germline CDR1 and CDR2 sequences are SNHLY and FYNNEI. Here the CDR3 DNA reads TGTGCCAGCAGACCGACAGGGGTCTCCTACGAGCAGTACTTC. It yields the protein CASRPTGVSYEQYF.

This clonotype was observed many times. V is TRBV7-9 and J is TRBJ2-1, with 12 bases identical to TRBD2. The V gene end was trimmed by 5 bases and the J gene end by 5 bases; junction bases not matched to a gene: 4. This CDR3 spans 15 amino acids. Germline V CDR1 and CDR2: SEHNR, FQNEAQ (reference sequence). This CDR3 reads CASSRLAGADNEQFF. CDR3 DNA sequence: TGTGCCAGCAGCCGACTAGCGGGGGCCGACAATGAGCAGTTCTTC.

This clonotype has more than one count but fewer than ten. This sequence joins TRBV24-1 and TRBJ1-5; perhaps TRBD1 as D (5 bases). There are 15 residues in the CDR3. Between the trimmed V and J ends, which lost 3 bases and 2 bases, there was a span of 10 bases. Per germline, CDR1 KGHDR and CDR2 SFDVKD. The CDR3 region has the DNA TGTGCCACCAGTGATCATCAGGGAGGCAATCAGCCCCAGCATTTT. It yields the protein CATSDHQGGNQPQHF.

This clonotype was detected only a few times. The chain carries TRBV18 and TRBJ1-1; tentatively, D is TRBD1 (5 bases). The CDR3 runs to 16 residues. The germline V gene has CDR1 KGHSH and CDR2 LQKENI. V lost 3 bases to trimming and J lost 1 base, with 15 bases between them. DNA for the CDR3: TGTGCCAGCTCACCCTCGGCAGGGAGCACGAACACTGAAGCTTTCTTT. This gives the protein CASSPSAGSTNTEAFF.